Listed below are T cell receptor beta chains from one sample, sequenced in a study of Ad26.COV2.S vaccination and SARS-CoV-2 variants. The repertoire was sequenced with immunoSEQ multiplex PCR; TCRdb's copy has only in-frame clones and lacks some. The data contain 300,000 to 400,000 clones, around 84% of them seen just once; the ten biggest clones take up approximately 1.9%. Sample: peripheral blood, taken in a trial of Ad26.COV2.S vaccine versus placebo. Receptor source: a person between 18 and 60 years old who received the Ad26.COV2.S COVID-19 vaccine or a placebo. Each CDR3 is given with its conserved first and last residue. Each record gives: D gene, J gene, clone size, V gene, CDR3 protein, CDR3 DNA. The D gene is left open where the match is weak. Not every row has a clone size; where given, it reads once, few, many or a size class.

>-|TRBJ2-1|-|TRBV27
CASSLSSAIYNEQFF
TGTGCCAGCAGTTTATCGTCAGCGATCTACAATGAGCAGTTCTTC
>TRBD1|TRBJ2-3|-|TRBV5-1
CASSPDRVTDTQYF
TGCGCCAGCAGCCCGGACAGGGTCACAGATACGCAGTATTTT
>-|TRBJ1-4|-|TRBV21-1
CASGPNEKLFF
TGTGCCAGCGGCCCGAATGAAAAACTGTTTTTT
>-|TRBJ2-7|once|TRBV5-5
CASSSQQGLSYEQYF
TGTGCCAGCAGCTCGCAACAGGGTTTGTCCTACGAGCAGTACTTC
>-|TRBJ2-2|-|TRBV15
CATGTRINTGELFF
TGTGCCACTGGGACAAGGATCAACACCGGGGAGCTGTTTTTT
>-|TRBJ1-2|-|TRBV6-2/TRBV6-3
CASSPHLDGPALYGYTF
TGTGCCAGCAGTCCCCACCTGGACGGACCCGCGCTGTATGGCTACACCTTC
>-|TRBJ1-2|-|TRBV6-5
CASSYSREQDNYGYTF
TGTGCCAGCAGTTACTCAAGGGAGCAAGATAACTATGGCTACACCTTC
>-|TRBJ1-1|-|TRBV28
CASSFAFRTEAFF
TGTGCCAGCAGTTTCGCATTTAGGACTGAAGCTTTCTTT
>-|TRBJ1-2|few|TRBV5-1
CASSQNPGGAYGYTF
TGCGCCAGCAGCCAGAACCCTGGGGGCGCCTATGGCTACACCTTC
>-|TRBJ2-7|-|TRBV4-1
CASSPFGLGSYEQYF
TGCGCCAGCAGCCCGTTTGGGTTGGGCAGCTACGAGCAGTACTTC
>-|TRBJ1-4|-|TRBV7-9
CASSIPATNEKLFF
TGTGCCAGCAGCATCCCCGCAACTAATGAAAAACTGTTTTTT
>-|TRBJ1-1|few|TRBV3-1/TRBV3-2
CASSQVDTTEAFF
TGTGCCAGCAGCCAAGTTGATACCACTGAAGCTTTCTTT
>-|TRBJ2-1|-|TRBV9
CASSVPGFNEQFF
TGTGCCAGCAGCGTACCAGGGTTCAATGAGCAGTTCTTC
>-|TRBJ1-5|once|TRBV19
CASSVPRPTNQPQHF
TGTGCCAGTAGTGTCCCCCGACCGACCAATCAGCCCCAGCATTTT
>-|TRBJ2-7|-|TRBV5-1
CASTRGDLSYEQYF
TGCGCCAGCACTCGGGGCGATCTTTCCTACGAGCAGTACTTC
>TRBD1|TRBJ2-1|-|TRBV18
CASSPTDRDNEQFF
TGTGCCAGCTCACCTACTGACAGGGACAATGAGCAGTTCTTC
>TRBD1|TRBJ2-7|once|TRBV27
CASRRGLGQALYEQYF
TGTGCCAGCAGACGGGGCCTGGGACAGGCCCTCTACGAGCAGTACTTC
>-|TRBJ2-1|-|TRBV20-1
CSARVSNEQFF
TGCAGTGCTAGAGTGAGCAATGAGCAGTTCTTC
>-|TRBJ2-5|-|TRBV25-1
CASTPQETQYF
TGTGCCAGCACCCCCCAAGAGACCCAGTACTTC
>-|TRBJ2-1|-|TRBV7-8
CASSMGTYNEQFF
TGTGCCAGCAGCATGGGTACGTACAATGAGCAGTTCTTC
>-|TRBJ1-1|-|TRBV7-2
CASSWGQNTEAFF
TGTGCCAGCAGCTGGGGACAGAACACTGAAGCTTTCTTT
>-|TRBJ1-3|once|TRBV18
CASSPAQGNPGNTIYF
TGTGCCAGCTCACCAGCCCAGGGCAACCCTGGAAACACCATATATTTT